Below are 5 T cell receptor beta chains sequenced from a single sample in a study of CD8+ T cells in alopecia areata. Extracted RNA was reverse transcribed into cDNA, the sequencing template. Repertoires were generated with immunoSEQ multiplex PCR, while TCRdb's copy carries only in-frame clones and drops some. The repertoire has hundreds of thousands of clones, 60% of them found once; the top ten carry about 0.9%. The sample's treatment: oral pan-JAK inhibitor, 5-10 mg twice daily. This sample comprised CD4+ T cells sorted from blood, obtained between weeks 51 and 54, from a patient treated with tofacitinib. Receptor source: a human donor with alopecia areata.

This clone showed up just a few times. Mismatch with germline at one junction end may stem from a read error. The chain recombines TRBV7-7 with TRBJ2-5, with 9 bases identical to TRBD1. Germline CDR1 is SSHAT and CDR2 is FNYEAQ (reference sequence). This CDR3 has 15 residues. The chain's CDR3 is CASSTDRGLQETQYF. The CDR3 DNA follows: TGTGCTAGCAGCACGGACAGGGGTCTCCAAGAGACCCAGTACTTC.

The rearrangement uses TRBV14 and TRBJ2-7, with D possibly TRBD1 on 6 matching bases. CDR3 size: 18 residues. Trimming removed 1 base at V and 4 bases at J, with 23 bases between. Germline assignment: CDR1 SGHDN and CDR2 FVKESK. CDR3 in amino acids: CASSQGAYRDTSSYEQYF. The CDR3 coding sequence is TGTGCCAGCAGCCAAGGAGCCTACCGGGACACTTCTTCTTACGAGCAGTACTTC.

The rearrangement joins TRBV5-8 to TRBJ2-7, with TRBD1 as a possible D gene (7 bases). The V and J ends lost 0 bases and 2 bases respectively, with 12 bases between them. The CDR3 runs 15 residues. The germline V gene has CDR1 SGHTS and CDR2 YDEGEE. The chain's CDR3 is CASSLGGTVPYEQYF. As DNA, the CDR3 is TGTGCCAGCAGCTTGGGCGGGACAGTTCCCTACGAGCAGTACTTC. The variable domain in full, completed from reference TRBV5-8 and TRBJ2-7, reads EAGVTQSPTHLIKTRGQQATLRCSPISGHTSVYWYQQALGLGLQFLLWYDEGEERNRGNFPPRFSGRQFPNYSSELNVNALELEDSALYLCASSLGGTVPYEQYFGPGTRLTVT.

The table lists this clone with a few counts. The chain recombines TRBV19 with TRBJ2-5; TRBD1 is a possible D gene (5 bases). CDR3 length: 13 residues. V dropped 6 bases and J dropped 4 bases, with 12 bases sitting between them. CDR1 is LNHDA and CDR2 is SQIVND in the germline V gene (reference sequence). CDR3 region: CASSQGQRETQYF. The CDR3 region has the DNA TGTGCCAGTAGCCAGGGCCAGCGAGAGACCCAGTACTTC.

The chain employs TRBV4-3 and TRBJ2-7; 9 bases agree with TRBD1. Germline V gene lookup returns CDR1 LGHNA and CDR2 YSLEER. The CDR3 sequence is 15 residues long. The V segment lost 1 base and the J segment 3 bases; nucleotides outside the gene matches: 4. CDR3 nucleotides: TGCGCCAGCAGCCAAGGGACAGGGGTTAGCTACGAGCAGTACTTC. Translation gives CASSQGTGVSYEQYF.